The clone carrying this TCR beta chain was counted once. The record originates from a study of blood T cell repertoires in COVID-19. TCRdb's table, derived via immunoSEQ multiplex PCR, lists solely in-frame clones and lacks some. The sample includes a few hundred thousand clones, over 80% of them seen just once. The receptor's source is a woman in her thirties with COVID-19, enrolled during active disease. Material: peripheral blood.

The CDR3 DNA reads as TGTGCCATCACAGGCCTTTACCAGGGGGGCTACACCTTC. This sequence encodes CAITGLYQGGYTF. The rearrangement joins TRBV10-3 to TRBJ1-2; D might be TRBD1 (6 bases). The CDR3 covers 13 residues. V dropped 7 bases and J dropped 8 bases, with 17 bases sitting between them. From germline, CDR1 is ENHRY and CDR2 SYGVKD.